Shown below are 9 T cell receptor beta chains from a single sample sequenced in a study of blood T cell repertoires in COVID-19. Assay: immunoSEQ multiplex PCR; the TCRdb copy retains only in-frame clones and omits some. The sample gives about 270,000 clones, approximately 91% of which show up once; approximately 2.5% is in the top ten. Sample: PBMCs or T cells enriched from blood (not recorded which). These receptors all come from a woman in her forties with acute COVID-19.

This sequence joins TRBV15 and TRBJ1-2; TRBD1 agrees at 10 bases. The CDR3 has 15 amino acids. Germline assignment: CDR1 LNHNV and CDR2 YYDKDF (reference sequence). V trimming: 1 base; J trimming: 7 bases; junction bases outside the gene matches: 6. The CDR3: CATSRGGRDRGGYTF. The CDR3 DNA follows: TGTGCCACCAGCAGAGGGGGGCGGGACAGGGGTGGCTACACCTTC.

The chain has TRBV7-9 and TRBJ2-1; 8 positions agree with TRBD2. The V segment lost 5 bases and the J segment 6 bases; nucleotides outside the gene matches: 6. Looked up from germline, CDR1 is SEHNR and CDR2 is FQNEAQ (reference sequence). The CDR3 has 14 residues. The CDR3 sequence: CASSRSGGANEQFF. The CDR3 DNA sequence: TGTGCCAGCAGCCGTTCGGGAGGGGCCAATGAGCAGTTCTTC. The complete variable domain, with remaining parts taken from reference TRBV7-9 and TRBJ2-1, reads DTGVSQNPRHKITKRGQNVTFRCDPISEHNRLYWYRQTLGQGPEFLTYFQNEAQLEKSRLLSDRFSAERPKGSFSTLEIQRTEQGDSAMYLCASSRSGGANEQFFGPGTRLTVL.

The chain joins TRBV24-1 to TRBJ2-1; D is perhaps TRBD1 (6 bases). The germline V gene encodes CDR1 KGHDR and CDR2 SFDVKD. The length of the CDR3 is 15 residues. V lost 5 bases, J lost 5 bases, and 15 bases lay in between. DNA of the CDR3: TGTGCCACCAGTGGTATGACAGGCCCGAACAATGAGCAGTTCTTC. This codes for CATSGMTGPNNEQFF.

The rearrangement uses TRBV6-5 and TRBJ2-3; D possibly corresponds to TRBD1 (5 bases). V lost 5 bases, J lost 2 bases, and 11 bases lay in between. The length of the CDR3 is 14 residues. Germline V CDR1 and CDR2: MNHEY, SVGAGI. This chain's CDR3 is CASSRGRTTDTQYF. In DNA form, the CDR3 reads TGTGCCAGCAGTAGGGGCAGGACCACAGATACGCAGTATTTT.

This chain uses TRBV19 with TRBJ1-1; 12 bases fit TRBD1. This CDR3 has 16 residues. Germline assignment: CDR1 LNHDA and CDR2 SQIVND (reference sequence). Germline trimming cut 4 bases from V and 8 bases from J; bases unmatched to any gene: 11. This CDR3 reads CASSTLPGQGAVEAFF. DNA of the CDR3: TGTGCCAGTAGTACATTACCGGGACAGGGGGCGGTCGAAGCTTTCTTT.

The gene calls are TRBV7-2 and TRBJ2-5; TRBD2 aligns across 10 bases. Germline CDR1 and CDR2: SGHTA and FQGNSA. CDR3 size: 16 residues. Trimming removed 6 bases from V and 1 base from J; junction bases left unmatched: 8. Here the CDR3 DNA reads TGTGCCAGCAGGGGAGCGGGAGGGCGGAGCCAAGAGACCCAGTACTTC. Translation: CASRGAGGRSQETQYF. The entire variable domain, with the rest obtained from reference TRBV7-2 and TRBJ2-5, is as follows: GAGVSQSPSNKVTEKGKDVELRCDPISGHTALYWYRQSLGQGLEFLIYFQGNSAPDKSGLPSDRFSAERTGGSVSTLTIQRTQQEDSAVYLCASRGAGGRSQETQYFGPGTRLLVL.

This sequence joins TRBV25-1 and TRBJ2-1, with 8 nucleotides matching TRBD2. The J segment lost 0 bases and the V segment lost 3 bases, leaving 4 bases of the junction unmatched. The germline CDR1 and CDR2 sequences are MGHDK and SYGVNS. The CDR3 runs to 16 residues. This CDR3 reads CASSDPLADSYNEQFF. In DNA, the CDR3 is TGTGCCAGCAGTGATCCACTAGCGGACTCCTACAATGAGCAGTTCTTC.

A note on this clone: This same CDR3 is encoded by further DNA sequences in the sample. The chain couples TRBV5-1 to TRBJ1-2, with D maybe TRBD1 (6 bases). The CDR3 length is 13 residues. V was trimmed by 0 bases and J by 8 bases, leaving 11 bases between them. Germline CDR1 reads SGHRS; CDR2 reads YFSETQ. The CDR3 nucleotides are TGCGCCAGCAGCTTGGCGGGGGGCAGGGGCTACACCTTC. This sequence encodes CASSLAGGRGYTF.

V is TRBV18 and J is TRBJ1-6; the match to TRBD1 covers 7 bases. Germline V CDR1 and CDR2: KGHSH, LQKENI. V lost 3 bases, J lost 10 bases, and 6 bases stayed unmatched. There are 14 residues in the CDR3. CDR3: CASSPNRGESPLHF. The CDR3 bases are TGTGCCAGCTCACCTAACAGGGGCGAGTCACCCCTCCACTTT.